A single sample gave rise to the 3 T cell receptor beta chains below, sequenced in a study of blood T cell repertoires in COVID-19. TCRdb's copy holds only in-frame clones and misses some; the assay was immunoSEQ multiplex PCR. The sample consists of tens of thousands of clones, less than 90% of them appearing once. The sequenced material came from peripheral blood. The receptors shown here come from a man between 60 and 75 years old with acute or convalescent COVID-19.

The V gene is TRBV4-1, the J gene TRBJ1-1, with TRBD1 matching over 7 bases. Per the germline V gene, CDR1 is MGHRA and CDR2 is YSYEKL. This CDR3 contains 16 residues. V trimming: 5 bases; J trimming: 0 bases; junction bases outside the gene matches: 9. The CDR3 loop is CASSKQQGLMNTEAFF. DNA of the CDR3: TGCGCCAGCAGCAAACAACAGGGGCTCATGAACACTGAAGCTTTCTTT.

This rearrangement joins TRBV9 to TRBJ1-3; TRBD1 matches at 7 bases. This CDR3 comprises 16 residues. Losses at the gene ends were 3 bases for V and 3 bases for J; bases not matched to a gene: 9. Germline assignment: CDR1 SGDLS and CDR2 YYNGEE. CDR3 in DNA: TGTGCCAGCAGCGCGCGAGACAGGGTTGGTGGAAACACCATATATTTT. Translating it yields CASSARDRVGGNTIYF.

The gene calls are TRBV10-3 and TRBJ2-5; 7 nucleotides align to TRBD2. The CDR3 has 14 residues. The J segment lost 3 bases and the V segment lost 7 bases, leaving 8 bases of the junction unmatched. Germline V CDR1 and CDR2: ENHRY, SYGVKD. CDR3 in amino acids: CAITARAGEETQYF. The DNA of the CDR3 is TGTGCCATCACCGCACGGGCGGGGGAAGAGACCCAGTACTTC.